Below, 30 T cell receptor beta chains from the same sample are listed, as sequenced in a study of blood T cell repertoires in COVID-19. This table comes from immunoSEQ multiplex PCR, and its TCRdb copy is limited to in-frame clones, with some not included. Of under 95,000 clones listed, 70% to 90% were seen once; the top ten hold around 7.4%. The sequencing input was peripheral blood. The receptors were gathered from a human donor with acute or convalescent COVID-19. The donor label of this sample is uncertain.

The chain has TRBV27 and TRBJ1-6; unclear D gene. The CDR3 covers 14 residues. Germline loops: CDR1 MNHEY, CDR2 SMNVEV (reference sequence). Trimming took off 0 bases at V and 7 bases at J, with 7 bases between the two ends. CDR3 sequence (DNA): TGTGCCAGCAGTTTATCGCGGCACAATTCACCCCTCCACTTT. It is translated as CASSLSRHNSPLHF.

This chain connects TRBV28 to TRBJ1-2, with unresolved D. The CDR3 runs to 13 residues. Germline V gives CDR1 MDHEN, CDR2 SYDVKM. The V end lost 3 bases, the J end lost 4 bases, and 9 bases lay between the germline ends. CDR3 loop: CASSLGRPYGYTF. The DNA for the CDR3 is TGTGCCAGCAGTTTGGGCCGGCCCTATGGCTACACCTTC.

The genes are TRBV19 and TRBJ2-4; TRBD2 agrees at 8 bases. The V segment lost 10 bases and the J segment 5 bases; nucleotides outside the gene matches: 4. Looked up from germline, CDR1 is LNHDA and CDR2 is SQIVND (reference sequence). The CDR3 is 12 residues long. CDR3 protein: CATRGGENIQYF. The CDR3 nucleotides are TGTGCCACCCGGGGGGGCGAAAACATTCAGTACTTC.

This clone has just one count. The J gene is TRBJ1-3, the V gene TRBV28; D remains ambiguous. Germline V lookup: CDR1 MDHEN, CDR2 SYDVKM. V was pared by 2 bases and J by 0 bases, with 8 bases between. This CDR3 spans 15 amino acids. Written as DNA, the CDR3 is TGTGCCAGCAGTTTAGCGCCAATCTCTGGAAACACCATATATTTT. It is translated as CASSLAPISGNTIYF.

This chain links TRBV27 with TRBJ1-1, with a weak D call TRBD1 (5 bases). Per the germline V gene, CDR1 is MNHEY and CDR2 is SMNVEV (reference sequence). V gave up 6 bases and J gave up 5 bases, with 16 bases separating them. The CDR3 sequence is 14 residues long. This CDR3 reads CASSATRVWTEAFF. The CDR3 DNA reads as TGTGCCAGCAGCGCCACCAGGGTGTGGACTGAAGCTTTCTTT.

The genes are TRBV7-2 and TRBJ1-3, with D possibly being TRBD1 (5 bases). Germline-derived CDR1 and CDR2 are SGHTA and FQGNSA. V was cut by 2 bases and J by 2 bases, with 10 bases left in between. CDR3 size: 15 residues. DNA for the CDR3: TGTGCCAGCAGCTTACCCGGCAGGGCTGGAAACACCATATATTTT. Encoded protein: CASSLPGRAGNTIYF.

The chain uses TRBV3-1 (or the pseudogene TRBV3-2) and TRBJ2-2, with D hard to call. Germline V gene lookup returns CDR1 LGHDT and CDR2 YNNKEL (reference sequence). With 0 bases removed from V and 4 bases from J, the gap between germline ends came to 3 bases. The CDR3 totals 13 residues. CDR3 region: CASSQDRTGELFF. The CDR3 bases are TGTGCCAGCAGCCAAGACCGCACCGGGGAGCTGTTTTTT.

The chain has TRBV12-3 or TRBV12-4 and TRBJ1-6, with 9 nucleotides matching TRBD1. J lost 10 bases, V lost 6 bases, and 4 bases had no gene match. The CDR3 spans 13 residues. CDR3 sequence: CASSRTGESPLHF. CDR3 nucleotide sequence: TGTGCCAGCAGCAGGACAGGGGAATCACCCCTCCACTTT.

The chain has TRBV5-6 and TRBJ2-7, with D perhaps matching TRBD2 (6 bases). Trimming cost V 0 bases and J 3 bases, with 10 bases left between them. The CDR3 is made up of 14 amino acids. The germline CDR1 and CDR2 sequences are SGHDT and YYEEEE. The CDR3 nucleotides read TGTGCCAGCAGCTTGGCGGTTAGCGGCTACGAGCAGTACTTC. It codes for CASSLAVSGYEQYF.

Comment on this clone: Other DNA sequences from this sample encode an identical CDR3 as well. V gene TRBV29-1 combines with J gene TRBJ2-7; 9 bases agree with TRBD1. V shed 6 bases and J 2 bases; nucleotides not matched to a gene: 5. This CDR3 has 13 amino acids. Germline-derived CDR1 and CDR2 are SQVTM and ANQGSEA. The CDR3 bases are TGCAGCGTACCGGGACAGGGTCCCTACGAGCAGTACTTC. This codes for CSVPGQGPYEQYF.

The chain links TRBV6-1 to TRBJ2-2, with TRBD2 matching over 8 bases. The germline V gene encodes CDR1 MNHNS and CDR2 SASEGT. Trimming cost V 2 bases and J 5 bases; bases outside gene matches: 1. There are 14 residues in the CDR3. CDR3 residues: CASSEPGGTGELFF. The DNA of the CDR3 is TGTGCCAGCAGTGAACCGGGGGGGACCGGGGAGCTGTTTTTT.

This clone was observed a single time. The chain combines TRBV7-2 with TRBJ2-7; D perhaps matches TRBD2 (6 bases). The CDR3 length is 14 residues. The V gene's germline CDR1 is SGHTA and CDR2 FQGNSA. V lost 5 bases to trimming and J lost 2 bases, with 13 bases between them. The CDR3 here is CASSPPRRAYEQYF. The CDR3 bases are TGTGCCAGCAGCCCCCCCAGGAGGGCCTACGAGCAGTACTTC.

This clone came up once. The V gene is TRBV18, the J gene TRBJ1-4; 9 bases are a match to TRBD1. The CDR3 consists of 17 residues. V shed 5 bases, J shed 5 bases, and the junction held 12 bases outside the gene matches. Germline V gives CDR1 KGHSH, CDR2 LQKENI. The CDR3 DNA is TGTGCCAGCTCATATGCACCGTTGACAGGGGGAAATGAAAAACTGTTTTTT. Translated: CASSYAPLTGGNEKLFF. Supplemented by reference TRBV18 and TRBJ1-4, the full variable domain reads NAGVMQNPRHLVRRRGQEARLRCSPMKGHSHVYWYRQLPEEGLKFMVYLQKENIIDESGMPKERFSAEFPKEGPSILRIQQVVRGDSAAYFCASSYAPLTGGNEKLFFGSGTQLSVL.

A few counts support this clone. The V and J genes are TRBV28 and TRBJ2-2; TRBD2 is a possible D gene (5 bases). CDR1 is MDHEN and CDR2 is SYDVKM in the germline V gene. V lost 5 bases, J lost 4 bases, and 11 bases lay in between. CDR3 length: 14 residues. CDR3 protein: CASSPGSLTGELFF. DNA for the CDR3: TGTGCCAGCAGTCCGGGGAGCCTCACCGGGGAGCTGTTTTTT.

The J gene is TRBJ2-7, the V gene TRBV30; D ambiguous. V dropped 0 bases and J dropped 5 bases, with 5 bases sitting between them. CDR1 and CDR2 from the germline V gene are GTSNPN and SVGIG (reference sequence). The CDR3 extends over 11 amino acids. The CDR3 is CAWSVHNEQYF. Written as DNA, the CDR3 is TGTGCCTGGAGTGTACATAACGAGCAGTACTTC.

The chain joins TRBV5-6 to TRBJ2-7, with 8 bases matching TRBD1. The CDR3 covers 14 residues. V lost 0 bases to trimming and J lost 2 bases; unmatched junction nucleotides: 1. CDR1 SGHDT and CDR2 YYEEEE come from the germline V gene. The CDR3 sequence: CASSLGTGTYEQYF. DNA for the CDR3: TGTGCCAGCAGCTTGGGGACAGGGACCTACGAGCAGTACTTC.

V is TRBV6-5 and J is TRBJ1-1, with 7 bases fitting TRBD1. The CDR3 sequence is 14 residues long. The V gene's germline CDR1 is MNHEY and CDR2 SVGAGI. The V gene end was trimmed by 3 bases and the J gene end by 3 bases; junction bases not matched to a gene: 4. The chain's CDR3 is CASSYGQVDTEAFF. In DNA, the CDR3 is TGTGCCAGCAGTTATGGACAGGTCGACACTGAAGCTTTCTTT.

This chain connects TRBV9 to TRBJ1-1; a possible D gene is TRBD1 (6 bases). Germline V lookup: CDR1 SGDLS, CDR2 YYNGEE. The CDR3 consists of 13 residues. V lost 0 bases and J lost 3, with 6 bases in between. The CDR3, as DNA: TGTGCCAGCAGCGTAGCAGGGGACACTGAAGCTTTCTTT. Its translation is CASSVAGDTEAFF. Using reference TRBV9 and TRBJ1-1 for the parts outside the CDR3, the full variable domain is DSGVTQTPKHLITATGQRVTLRCSPRSGDLSVYWYQQSLDQGLQFLIQYYNGEERAKGNILERFSAQQFPDLHSELNLSSLELGDSALYFCASSVAGDTEAFFGQGTRLTVV.

This chain connects TRBV5-1 to TRBJ2-5; 8 positions agree with TRBD1. V was pared by 3 bases and J by 5 bases, with 9 bases of the junction left unmatched. CDR3 length: 15 amino acids. The germline CDR1 and CDR2 sequences are SGHRS and YFSETQ. The CDR3 reads CASSSRRGRLETQYF. DNA of the CDR3: TGCGCCAGCAGCTCACGCAGGGGGCGCCTGGAGACCCAGTACTTC.

The chain recombines TRBV18 with TRBJ2-5; the D is unclear. Trimming stripped 1 base from V and 4 bases from J, with 7 bases between. There are 13 residues in the CDR3. The germline V gene has CDR1 KGHSH and CDR2 LQKENI. The CDR3 DNA reads TGTGCCAGCTCACCACACGCCGGAGAGACCCAGTACTTC. Residues: CASSPHAGETQYF.

The chain links TRBV11-2 to TRBJ1-4; D gene unclear. This CDR3 has 14 residues. Between the trimmed V and J ends, which lost 5 bases and 5 bases, there was a span of 12 bases. Germline V gives CDR1 SGHAT, CDR2 FQNNGV. The CDR3 is CASSLSGKNEKLFF. The CDR3 bases are TGTGCCAGCAGCCTCAGCGGCAAAAATGAAAAACTGTTTTTT.

Written as DNA, the CDR3 is TGTGCCAGCAGTTACTCGAGGCTCCCCGGGGTGGAGCAGTTCTTC. Its protein is CASSYSRLPGVEQFF. V usage is TRBV6-5 and J usage is TRBJ2-1, with D perhaps TRBD2 (5 bases). Germline CDR1 reads MNHEY; CDR2 reads SVGAGI. The V end was cut by 0 bases, the J end by 10 bases, with 16 bases between. There are 15 residues in the CDR3.

This chain uses TRBV7-2 with TRBJ1-2; weak D call: TRBD1 (5 bases). CDR3 length equals 14 residues. V lost 7 bases to trimming and J lost 2 bases, with 14 bases between them. Per the germline V gene, CDR1 is SGHTA and CDR2 is FQGNSA. CDR3 amino acids: CASTLKGHNYGYTF. CDR3 sequence (DNA): TGTGCCAGCACCCTGAAGGGGCACAACTATGGCTACACCTTC.

The CDR3 bases are TGTGCCAGCAGTGAAGGTGTCAGTTTGAGCACAGATACGCAGTATTTT. Its translation: CASSEGVSLSTDTQYF. This chain connects TRBV6-1 to TRBJ2-3; no clear D gene. This CDR3 spans 16 amino acids. Germline assignment: CDR1 MNHNS and CDR2 SASEGT. V shed 1 base and J shed 0 bases, with 11 bases lying between them.

The J gene is TRBJ1-2, the V gene TRBV6-5; 7 bases map to TRBD1. Germline V gene data show CDR1 as MNHEY and CDR2 as SVGAGI. This CDR3 is built from 13 residues. The ends lost 6 bases at V and 3 bases at J; junction bases unmatched: 4. CDR3 nucleotide sequence: TGTGCCAGCAGCCCAACAGGGGACTATGGCTACACCTTC. Translating it yields CASSPTGDYGYTF.

The V gene is TRBV10-3, the J gene TRBJ2-1; possibly TRBD2 for D (6 bases). V gave up 6 bases and J gave up 6 bases, with 15 bases separating them. This CDR3 comprises 14 residues. Germline assignment: CDR1 ENHRY and CDR2 SYGVKD. The chain's CDR3 is CAISGTDLGNEQFF. The CDR3 DNA is TGTGCCATCAGCGGGACTGACTTGGGCAATGAGCAGTTCTTC.

The rearrangement links TRBV18 to TRBJ2-6, with a tentative D call TRBD1 (6 bases). This CDR3 comprises 14 residues. V gave up 4 bases and J gave up 4 bases, with 8 bases separating them. Germline-derived CDR1 and CDR2 are KGHSH and LQKENI. The CDR3 bases are TGTGCCAGCTCACGACAGGTCGGGGCCAACGTCCTGACTTTC. Protein: CASSRQVGANVLTF.

CDR3 coding DNA: TGTGCCAGCAGTGCCGGGACAGGGGGTTCCGCCTATGGCTACACCTTC. Its translation is CASSAGTGGSAYGYTF. V gene TRBV25-1 combines with J gene TRBJ1-2; 11 bases line up with TRBD1. Trimming cost V 4 bases and J 4 bases; bases outside gene matches: 8. CDR1 is MGHDK, CDR2 SYGVNS, per germline. The CDR3 is 16 amino acids.

This chain links TRBV4-3 with TRBJ1-1; D is ambiguous. The length of the CDR3 is 14 residues. V lost 1 base and J lost 4, with 10 bases in between. CDR1 and CDR2 (germline): LGHNA, YSLEER. CDR3 residues: CASSQVGHGTEAFF. The CDR3 coding sequence is TGCGCCAGCAGCCAAGTGGGCCATGGCACTGAAGCTTTCTTT.

This clone was picked up a small number of times. CDR3: CASSSEDRDGYTF. DNA of the CDR3: TGTGCCAGTAGTTCGGAGGACAGGGACGGCTACACCTTC. The genes are TRBV19 and TRBJ1-2, with TRBD1 identical over 8 bases. The CDR3 contains 13 residues. After removal of 5 bases from V and 8 bases from J, the junction contained 7 bases not matched to a gene. From germline, CDR1 is LNHDA and CDR2 SQIVND (reference sequence).